This T cell receptor (beta chain) was profiled in a study of PD-1 blockade in classical Hodgkin lymphoma. On the study more broadly: Nivolumab dosing for patients was 3 mg/kg, administered intravenously every 2 weeks. Study-level results: It was CD4+ TCR diversity, not CD8+, that rose significantly by C4D1. Newly diagnosed patients had baseline TCR diversity that was reportedly lower than that of healthy donors. Lower baseline TCR diversity marked trial partial responders and progressors.

Each patient relapsed following autologous stem cell transplantation, and prior brentuximab vedotin exposure differed. This CDR3 has 15 residues. Trimming left V 1 base short and J 9 bases short, with 16 bases between. Germline CDR1 MNHEY, CDR2 SMNVEV (reference sequence). This clone has only a few counts. Its target is not known. Assay used: immunoSEQ multiplex PCR; TCRdb lists only in-frame clones, some missing. The data hold about 20,000 clones, with around 70% observed a single time. The chain has TRBV27 and TRBJ2-1, with D tentatively TRBD1 (5 bases). Sequenced here: peripheral blood mononuclear cells (PBMCs), sampled before the second cycle of nivolumab. This receptor was taken from a human donor with classical Hodgkin lymphoma. The CDR3 region is CASSLYPAEQVEQFF. The CDR3 nucleotides read TGTGCCAGCAGTTTATACCCGGCAGAACAGGTTGAGCAGTTCTTC.